This T cell receptor beta chain derives from a study of blood T cell repertoires in COVID-19. Here immunoSEQ multiplex PCR was the method, and the copy in TCRdb shows in-frame clones only, minus some. The sample has under 85,000 clones; roughly 87% are singletons. The germline gives CDR1 MRHNA, CDR2 SNTAGT. This CDR3 region has 16 residues. Trimming at V came to 3 bases and at J to 2 bases, leaving 6 bases not matched to a gene. Sequenced: peripheral blood. This chain joins TRBV6-4 and TRBJ2-1; 8 bases are shared with TRBD1. The receptor was isolated from an older man with acute or convalescent COVID-19. CDR3 sequence reads: CASSDPQTGAYNEQFF. In nucleotides, the CDR3 is TGTGCCAGCAGTGATCCCCAGACAGGGGCCTACAATGAGCAGTTCTTC.